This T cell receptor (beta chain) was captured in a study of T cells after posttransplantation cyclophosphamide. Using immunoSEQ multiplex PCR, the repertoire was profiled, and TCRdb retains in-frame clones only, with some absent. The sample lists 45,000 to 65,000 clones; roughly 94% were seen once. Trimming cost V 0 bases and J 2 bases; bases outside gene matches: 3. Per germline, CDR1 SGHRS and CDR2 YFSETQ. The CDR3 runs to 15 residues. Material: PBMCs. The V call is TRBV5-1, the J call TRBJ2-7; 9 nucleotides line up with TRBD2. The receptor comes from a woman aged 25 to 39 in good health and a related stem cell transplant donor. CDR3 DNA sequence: TGCGCCAGCAGCTTGGCCCAGCGGGGGGCCTACGAGCAGTACTTC. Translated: CASSLAQRGAYEQYF. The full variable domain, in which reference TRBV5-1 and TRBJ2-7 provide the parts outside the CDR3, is KAGVTQTPRYLIKTRGQQVTLSCSPISGHRSVSWYQQTPGQGLQFLFEYFSETQRNKGNFPGRFSGRQFSNSRSEMNVSTLELGDSALYLCASSLAQRGAYEQYFGPGTRLTVT.